Presented here are 27 T cell receptor beta chains from one specimen sequenced in a study of blood T cell repertoires in COVID-19. Method: immunoSEQ multiplex PCR; TCRdb's copy keeps in-frame clones and lacks some. The table records approximately 110,000 clones, approximately 76% of them present only once. Source material: peripheral blood. The receptors shown here come from a woman in her 70s with acute or convalescent COVID-19.

CDR3 DNA sequence: TGTGCCAGCATCCGGGACAGGGACTATGGCTACACCTTC. This codes for CASIRDRDYGYTF. The genes are TRBV2 and TRBJ1-2, with 9 bases identical to TRBD1. J lost 3 bases, V lost 7 bases, and 3 bases had no gene match. Germline V lookup: CDR1 SNHLY, CDR2 FYNNEI. CDR3 size: 13 residues. Full variable domain (rest looked up from reference TRBV2 and TRBJ1-2): EPEVTQTPSHQVTQMGQEVILRCVPISNHLYFYWYRQILGQKVEFLVSFYNNEISEKSEIFDDQFSVERPDGSNFTLKIRSTKLEDSAMYFCASIRDRDYGYTFGSGTRLTVV.

The chain has TRBV24-1 and TRBJ1-4; no clear D. Germline assignment: CDR1 KGHDR and CDR2 SFDVKD. The V and J ends lost 2 bases and 10 bases respectively, with 16 bases between them. This CDR3 comprises 15 residues. In DNA, the CDR3 is TGTGCCACCAGTGATTCCGGGATCAGCCGGGGAAAACTGTTTTTT. It specifies CATSDSGISRGKLFF.

V and J are TRBV5-1 and TRBJ1-3; 7 bases fit TRBD1. CDR3 length equals 16 residues. From germline, CDR1 is SGHRS and CDR2 YFSETQ. With V trimmed by 7 bases and J by 2 bases, 12 bases remained unmatched. The CDR3 region is CASRTHPTGTGNTIYF. Here the CDR3 DNA reads TGCGCCAGCCGGACCCACCCGACAGGGACTGGAAACACCATATATTTT.

The V gene is TRBV10-1, the J gene TRBJ2-3; TRBD1 is a possible D gene (7 bases). The CDR3 spans 16 residues. Germline CDR1 WNHNN, CDR2 SYGVQD (reference sequence). V was cut by 5 bases and J by 0 bases, with 15 bases left in between. CDR3 loop: CASSQVQGRSTDTQYF. CDR3 nucleotide sequence: TGCGCCAGCAGTCAAGTACAGGGGAGGAGCACAGATACGCAGTATTTT.

J is TRBJ2-3 and V is TRBV29-1; tentative D call: TRBD1 (5 bases). This CDR3 has 15 amino acids. V lost 0 bases and J lost 0, with 10 bases in between. The germline V gene encodes CDR1 SQVTM and CDR2 ANQGSEA. The DNA of the CDR3 is TGCAGCGTTGAAGAAGGGGTCGATAGCACAGATACGCAGTATTTT. Its translation: CSVEEGVDSTDTQYF.

J is TRBJ1-5 and V is TRBV29-1; D unclear. CDR1 and CDR2 from the germline V gene are SQVTM and ANQGSEA. This CDR3 is built from 14 residues. Trimming cost V 6 bases and J 0 bases, with 12 bases left between them. The DNA for the CDR3 is TGCAGCGTCACTGTTAGTAATAGCAATCAGCCCCAGCATTTT. The encoded protein is CSVTVSNSNQPQHF.

V is TRBV27 and J is TRBJ1-5; D call uncertain. The CDR3 is 16 residues long. Germline lookup yields CDR1 MNHEY and CDR2 SMNVEV (reference sequence). The V gene lost 1 base and the J gene lost 4 bases, with 14 bases spanning the gap. CDR3: CASSLFPPRVNQPQHF. DNA of the CDR3: TGTGCCAGCAGTTTATTCCCCCCCCGAGTTAATCAGCCCCAGCATTTT.

The table lists this clone with a few counts. The CDR3 loop is CASSPPGGSYGYTF. In nucleotides, the CDR3 is TGTGCCAGCTCACCACCGGGGGGTTCCTATGGCTACACCTTC. The chain recombines TRBV18 with TRBJ1-2, with D perhaps TRBD1 (5 bases). Trimming shortened V by 0 bases and J by 4 bases, and 9 bases separated the two germline ends. Germline V gives CDR1 KGHSH, CDR2 LQKENI. This CDR3 contains 14 residues.

The chain recombines TRBV6-2 or TRBV6-3 with TRBJ1-1; 9 nucleotides align to TRBD1. The CDR3 covers 16 residues. The germline V gene encodes CDR1 MNHEY and CDR2 SVGEGT. Trimming removed 2 bases from V and 3 bases from J; junction bases left unmatched: 7. This CDR3 is CASSYPGDRADTEAFF. Here the CDR3 DNA reads TGTGCCAGCAGTTACCCCGGGGACAGGGCGGACACTGAAGCTTTCTTT.

The chain recombines TRBV30 with TRBJ1-5; tentative D call: TRBD1 (6 bases). V was cut by 0 bases and J by 3 bases, with 15 bases left in between. The CDR3 loop spans 16 amino acids. Germline CDR1 and CDR2: GTSNPN and SVGIG (reference sequence). Here the CDR3 DNA reads TGTGCCTGGAGTGTACGGGGCAGGGGCAACAATCAGCCCCAGCATTTT. It yields the protein CAWSVRGRGNNQPQHF.

The chain is built from TRBV19 and TRBJ1-1; D gene unclear. Trimming cost V 6 bases and J 5 bases, with 10 bases left between them. The CDR3 spans 12 residues. From germline, CDR1 is LNHDA and CDR2 SQIVND (reference sequence). The DNA of the CDR3 is TGTGCCAGTAGGGAGAGTGGGACTGAAGCTTTCTTT. It encodes CASRESGTEAFF.

The gene calls are TRBV7-2 and TRBJ1-2; D not resolved. Germline V gives CDR1 SGHTA, CDR2 FQGNSA. With 5 bases removed from V and 8 bases from J, the gap between germline ends came to 9 bases. This CDR3 has 11 amino acids. The CDR3 loop is CASSLVSGYTF. The CDR3 DNA is TGTGCCAGCAGCCTCGTTAGCGGCTACACCTTC.

The chain has TRBV7-2 and TRBJ2-1; TRBD2 matches 11 bases. There are 19 residues in the CDR3. Germline CDR1 and CDR2: SGHTA and FQGNSA. The ends lost 0 bases at V and 0 bases at J; junction bases unmatched: 7. The CDR3, as DNA: TGTGCCAGCAGCTTAGCGGTAGCGGGGGGGCTAAGCTCCTACAATGAGCAGTTCTTC. As protein: CASSLAVAGGLSSYNEQFF.

The chain joins TRBV29-1 to TRBJ1-1; D is unclear. CDR1 is SQVTM and CDR2 is ANQGSEA in the germline V gene. The CDR3 runs to 13 residues. Trimming stripped 4 bases from V and 4 bases from J, with 13 bases between. The CDR3 nucleotides are TGCAGCGTTGTCACGGGGTGGGGCACTGAAGCTTTCTTT. Protein: CSVVTGWGTEAFF.

This CDR3 is CASTRGLDTEAFF. The DNA for the CDR3 is TGTGCCTCAACCAGGGGGCTGGACACTGAAGCTTTCTTT. J is TRBJ1-1 and V is TRBV10-3; 8 nucleotides match TRBD1. The CDR3 has 13 amino acids. With 11 bases clipped from V and 3 bases from J, the junction kept 8 bases outside the gene matches. In germline, CDR1 is ENHRY, CDR2 SYGVKD.

This chain links TRBV5-1 with TRBJ2-1; possibly TRBD1 for D (6 bases). V was trimmed by 2 bases and J by 0 bases, leaving 24 bases between them. CDR3 length equals 20 residues. Germline CDR1 and CDR2: SGHRS and YFSETQ. The CDR3 loop reads CASSLERPRRDRSSYNEQFF. The CDR3 DNA reads as TGCGCCAGCAGCTTAGAACGTCCCCGCCGTGACAGGAGCTCCTACAATGAGCAGTTCTTC.

There are a few counts of this clone. The chain recombines TRBV29-1 with TRBJ2-7; D unresolved. The germline CDR1 and CDR2 sequences are SQVTM and ANQGSEA. This CDR3 region has 13 residues. V was cut by 6 bases and J by 0 bases, with 12 bases left in between. CDR3 loop: CSVRSPSSYEQYF. CDR3 bases: TGCAGCGTCCGGAGTCCTAGCTCCTACGAGCAGTACTTC.

In its sample, this clone was seen a few times. The V call is TRBV6-5, the J call TRBJ1-1; 7 positions agree with TRBD1. This CDR3 is built from 15 residues. In germline, CDR1 is MNHEY, CDR2 SVGAGI. Trimming removed 6 bases from V and 3 bases from J; junction bases left unmatched: 10. CDR3 region: CASRGTVVADTEAFF. The CDR3 DNA reads TGTGCCAGCAGAGGGACAGTAGTTGCGGACACTGAAGCTTTCTTT.

The chain couples TRBV6-2 or TRBV6-3 to TRBJ1-1; no firm D call. The CDR3 is made up of 14 amino acids. In germline, CDR1 is MNHEY, CDR2 SVGEGT. V was cut by 2 bases and J by 5 bases, with 12 bases left in between. Written as DNA, the CDR3 is TGTGCCAGCAGTTACCGAGGTTCGTGGACTGAAGCTTTCTTT. As protein: CASSYRGSWTEAFF.

The chain combines TRBV10-3 with TRBJ2-6, with D maybe TRBD1 (6 bases). V dropped 4 bases and J dropped 3 bases, with 10 bases sitting between them. This CDR3 has 15 amino acids. Germline V gives CDR1 ENHRY, CDR2 SYGVKD. As DNA, the CDR3 is TGTGCCATCAGTGGGCCCAGGGGTGGGGCCAACGTCCTGACTTTC. Its protein is CAISGPRGGANVLTF.

This chain uses TRBV27 with TRBJ2-2, with 12 bases that match TRBD2. V trimming: 5 bases; J trimming: 7 bases; junction bases outside the gene matches: 5. The CDR3 covers 15 residues. Germline loops: CDR1 MNHEY, CDR2 SMNVEV (reference sequence). In nucleotides, the CDR3 is TGTGCCAGCAGTCGACTAGCGGGGGTCATCGGGGAGCTGTTTTTT. Encoded protein: CASSRLAGVIGELFF.

The chain combines TRBV28 with TRBJ1-1; 7 nucleotides agree with TRBD1. Per the germline V gene, CDR1 is MDHEN and CDR2 is SYDVKM. The CDR3 is 16 residues long. Unmatched junction bases numbered 16, after V lost 10 bases and J lost 2 bases. CDR3 in DNA: TGTGCCACCTCGTCTCACAGGGGAAGGGGTAACACTGAAGCTTTCTTT. Translation: CATSSHRGRGNTEAFF.

The chain links TRBV4-1 to TRBJ1-6; D gene ambiguous. The germline gives CDR1 MGHRA, CDR2 YSYEKL. V was clipped by 3 bases and J by 2 bases, with 11 bases between them. This CDR3 contains 16 residues. This CDR3 reads CASSQNPSTYNSPLHF. In nucleotides, the CDR3 is TGCGCCAGCAGCCAGAACCCATCTACCTATAATTCACCCCTCCACTTT.

J is TRBJ1-5 and V is TRBV10-3; 8 bases line up with TRBD1. The ends lost 10 bases at V and 4 bases at J; junction bases unmatched: 12. The CDR3 runs to 15 residues. The germline V gene encodes CDR1 ENHRY and CDR2 SYGVKD. The CDR3 coding sequence is TGTGCCACTCACACCGGGACAGGCAGTAATCAGCCCCAGCATTTT. Amino acids: CATHTGTGSNQPQHF.

The CDR3 sequence is CASSEGDRGQKGYTF. CDR3 coding DNA: TGTGCCAGCAGCGAAGGGGACAGGGGGCAAAAGGGCTACACCTTC. The V call is TRBV7-9, the J call TRBJ1-2; 12 bases fit TRBD1. J gave up 8 bases and V 5 bases, and 9 bases lay outside the gene matches. CDR1 is SEHNR and CDR2 is FQNEAQ in the germline V gene (reference sequence). The CDR3 totals 15 residues.

V and J are TRBV3-1 (or the pseudogene TRBV3-2) and TRBJ1-1; unclear D gene. V was pared by 5 bases and J by 2 bases, with 12 bases between. The CDR3 length is 14 residues. Germline V gene lookup returns CDR1 LGHDT and CDR2 YNNKEL (reference sequence). CDR3 DNA: TGTGCCAGCAGCGATCGGACGGGAAACACTGAAGCTTTCTTT. Amino acid sequence: CASSDRTGNTEAFF.

The V gene is TRBV5-6, the J gene TRBJ1-4; D perhaps matches TRBD1 (6 bases). The CDR3 consists of 14 residues. V lost 2 bases, J lost 1 base, and 6 bases lay in between. Germline V gene data show CDR1 as SGHDT and CDR2 as YYEEEE. This CDR3 reads CASSFRGTNEKLFF. The CDR3 coding sequence is TGTGCCAGCAGCTTCAGGGGAACTAATGAAAAACTGTTTTTT.